The clone carrying this T cell receptor (beta chain) is a singleton in its sample. These data originate in a study of blood T cell repertoires in COVID-19. Germline V gives CDR1 SGHDN, CDR2 FVKESK. Between the trimmed V and J ends, which lost 0 bases and 5 bases, there was a span of 7 bases. The CDR3 spans 13 residues. Methods used by the authors: It was from reference gene primer amplification that nucleated cell counts were estimated. Libraries were prepared by immunoSEQ multiplex PCR; TCRdb keeps only in-frame clonotypes and omits some of them. Clone size and V and J calls were adopted from that table, with D and trimming inferred from the DNA. In the table there are 150,000 to 200,000 clones, approximately 80% of which are singletons.

This chain links TRBV14 with TRBJ1-1; the D is unclear. Specimen: peripheral blood. This clonotype was obtained from a woman in her 70s with COVID-19, enrolled during active disease. CDR3: CASSQDLQTEAFF. In DNA, the CDR3 is TGTGCCAGCAGCCAAGATCTCCAGACTGAAGCTTTCTTT.